The entry below describes one T cell receptor (beta chain). Its target is not known. This CDR3 has 16 residues. Germline CDR1 is MDHEN and CDR2 is SYDVKM. V lost 2 bases, J lost 4 bases, and 8 bases stayed unmatched. The sample belongs to a study of T cells in Graves' hyperthyroidism and ophthalmopathy. Study-wide results and limits: The model anticipated ophthalmopathy a median approximately 6.7 months pre-onset.

TCR beta CDR3 regions were amplified from RNA. A set of HTBI primers served as the primers for a first-round RT-PCR of the TCR CDR3. One entry per CDR3 protein results from TCRdb running MiXCR on the multiplex PCR reads. The data show 220,000 or so distinct CDR3 sequences, roughly 15% seen once. This receptor was obtained from a woman aged 18 to 35 with Graves' ophthalmopathy. The gene calls are TRBV28 and TRBJ1-2, with 9 bases fitting TRBD1. Sequencing used blood. The CDR3 region is CASSLAGTGYIYGYTF. The DNA for the CDR3 is TGTGCCAGCAGTTTAGCCGGGACAGGGTATATCTATGGCTACACCTTC.